This T cell receptor beta chain appears in the sequencing data of a study of control samples from healthy donors and cancer patients. Sequenced by immunoSEQ multiplex PCR; TCRdb stores in-frame clones only, minus some. In the table there are 150,000 to 200,000 clones, 92% of which are singletons. This clone occurred once. CDR1 SGHRS and CDR2 YFSETQ come from the germline V gene. With 0 bases removed from V and 4 bases from J, the gap between germline ends came to 4 bases. CDR3 length: 12 residues. The V gene is TRBV5-1, the J gene TRBJ1-2; no definite D call. Sequenced input: blood. The source of this sequence is a woman aged 25 to 39 in good health. The CDR3 DNA follows: TGCGCCAGCAGCTTGGAACGCTATGGCTACACCTTC. This codes for CASSLERYGYTF.